This record covers a single TCR beta chain. Its matching antigen is unknown. The data are from a study of T cells after yellow fever vaccination. Overall study results and limits: The secondary T-cell response peaked on day 5, not day 15, but was weaker. Subsequent to the booster, the majority of primary-vaccination clones reappeared (96% CD4, 88% CD8). Only a small proportion of the clonotypes turned up in both the CD4 and the CD8 compartments, likely arising from convergent recombination.

Universal primer sites and UMIs were introduced during 5'RACE template-switching synthesis of TCR cDNA. TCRdb independently ran MiXCR on the 5' RACE reads; one entry per CDR3 protein. The sample consists of fewer than 650,000 distinct CDR3 sequences, roughly a fifth of them appearing once. Germline V gene sequence: CDR1 SNHLY, CDR2 FYNNEI. The V gene end was trimmed by 6 bases and the J gene end by 5 bases; junction bases not matched to a gene: 3. The CDR3 totals 15 residues. The V and J genes are TRBV2 and TRBJ2-2; 13 nucleotides line up with TRBD2. The source of this sequence is a man aged 18 to 29 who received the YFV17D yellow fever vaccine. Sequences were derived from PBMCs, sampled roughly 20 days after the first yellow fever vaccination. The CDR3 nucleotides read TGTGCCAGCAGGGGGGGACTAGCGGGAACCGGGGAGCTGTTTTTT. Translation: CASRGGLAGTGELFF.